Listed below are T cell receptor beta chains from one sample, sequenced in a study of blood T cell repertoires in COVID-19. Clones were read by immunoSEQ multiplex PCR, and TCRdb kept only the in-frame ones, dropping some. The sample lists about 310,000 clones, 70% to 90% occurring once. Material: PBMCs or T cells enriched from blood (not recorded which). Receptors were obtained from a woman aged 40 to 50 who had recovered from COVID-19. The CDR3 runs from the conserved cysteine through the conserved F or W. The D gene is left open where the match is weak. Part of the rows lack a size; the others show once, few, many or a class for expanded clones.

V gene	D gene	clone size	J gene	CDR3 DNA	CDR3 protein
TRBV28	TRBD2	.	TRBJ2-5	TGTGCCAGCAGTTTATTGGGTAGCGGGCCCGAAGAGACCCAGTACTTC	CASSLLGSGPEETQYF
TRBV7-2	.	.	TRBJ2-7	TGTGCCAGCAGCTTGATACTCCCCTACGAGCAGTACTTC	CASSLILPYEQYF
TRBV29-1	.	.	TRBJ2-1	TGCAGCGTTGATTTCGTGGGAGGAGAGCAGTTCTTC	CSVDFVGGEQFF
TRBV7-2	TRBD2	.	TRBJ2-3	TGTGCCAGCAGCTTAGTCGCGGGAGGTGGTAGCACAGATACGCAGTATTTT	CASSLVAGGGSTDTQYF
TRBV19	.	once	TRBJ2-5	TGTGCCAGTAGCTCAACGGGGGAGACCCAGTACTTC	CASSSTGETQYF
TRBV7-2	TRBD2	once	TRBJ2-2	TGTGCCAGCAGCTTACTGGTACTAGCGGGGGGGCTGGACACCGGGGAGCTGTTTTTT	CASSLLVLAGGLDTGELFF
TRBV19	.	.	TRBJ2-2	TGTGCCAGTAGTATAGACAGGGCCGGGGAGCTGTTTTTT	CASSIDRAGELFF
TRBV19	TRBD1	.	TRBJ2-7	TGTGCCAGTAGTATGGGACAGGCCTACGAGCAGTACTTC	CASSMGQAYEQYF
TRBV5-4	.	.	TRBJ1-1	TGTGCCAGCAGCTTGGCCAGACTGACTAGCCCCACTGAAGCTTTCTTT	CASSLARLTSPTEAFF
TRBV7-3	TRBD1	.	TRBJ1-6	TGTGCCAGCAGCCGGGACAGCTCCTATAATTCACCCCTCCACTTT	CASSRDSSYNSPLHF
TRBV3-1/TRBV3-2	TRBD2	.	TRBJ2-7	TGTGCCAGCAGTCCAAGATTGAGCGGGAGGGGCTACGAGCAGTACTTC	CASSPRLSGRGYEQYF
TRBV9	TRBD1	.	TRBJ1-2	TGTGCCAGCAGCCCCAGGGACAGAGAGGACTATGGCTACACCTTC	CASSPRDREDYGYTF
TRBV11-3	.	.	TRBJ2-5	TGTGCCAGCAGCCTGATTGACTTAGGGAGGGAGACCCAGTACTTC	CASSLIDLGRETQYF
TRBV6-6	.	.	TRBJ2-1	TGTGCCAGCAGATCGACTAGGTCAAGGGTCAATGAGCAGTTCTTC	CASRSTRSRVNEQFF
TRBV5-1	TRBD2	.	TRBJ2-7	TGCGCCAGCAGCTTGGGGTCTAGTAGCGGGACAGAGCAGTACTTC	CASSLGSSSGTEQYF
TRBV9	TRBD2	.	TRBJ2-2	TGTGCCAGCAGCGTAAGGAAGGGAGGGCCGGACGGGGAGCTGTTTTTT	CASSVRKGGPDGELFF
TRBV4-1	.	once	TRBJ2-2	TGCGCCAGCAGCCAAGACCGGGGGTCTTGGGGGGAGCTGTTTTTT	CASSQDRGSWGELFF
TRBV3-1/TRBV3-2	TRBD2	.	TRBJ2-3	TGTGCCAGCAGCCCGGGACTAGCGGACACAGATACGCAGTATTTT	CASSPGLADTDTQYF
TRBV25-1	TRBD1	.	TRBJ1-2	TGTGCCAGCAGTGACACTCGGACAGGGGGCGTCTATGGCTACACCTTC	CASSDTRTGGVYGYTF
TRBV11-3	.	.	TRBJ2-3	TGTGCCAGCCGGAGGGGCACAGATACGCAGTATTTT	CASRRGTDTQYF
TRBV7-9	TRBD1	once	TRBJ2-5	TGTGCCAGCACCTTCATGCCCAATACCCCGGGACAGGTTCGGGAGACCCAGTACTTC	CASTFMPNTPGQVRETQYF
TRBV5-4	TRBD2	.	TRBJ2-3	TGTGCCAGCAGCTTGGGACTAGCGCTTAGCACAGATACGCAGTATTTT	CASSLGLALSTDTQYF
TRBV19	.	many	TRBJ1-1	TGTGCCAGTAGACCAATTACAGGGCTGAACACTGAAGCTTTCTTT	CASRPITGLNTEAFF
TRBV27	TRBD1	few	TRBJ1-5	TGTGCCAGCAGTTCGGACAGGGGGCTCAGCAATCAGCCCCAGCATTTT	CASSSDRGLSNQPQHF
TRBV5-6	.	.	TRBJ1-3	TGTGCCAGCAGCTTGGGTGCGGTGTCTGGAAACACCATATATTTT	CASSLGAVSGNTIYF
TRBV7-9	TRBD1	.	TRBJ1-6	TGTGCCAGCAGCTTAGGGGGGACAGATAATAATTCACCCCTCCACTTT	CASSLGGTDNNSPLHF
TRBV11-3	.	.	TRBJ2-7	TGTGCCAGCAGCTTAGGCGGGGGCCAAGAGCAGTACTTC	CASSLGGGQEQYF
TRBV6-6	TRBD1	.	TRBJ1-5	TGTGCCAGCATCGGGACAGGGGGCAATCAGCCCCAGCATTTT	CASIGTGGNQPQHF
TRBV19	TRBD2	.	TRBJ2-1	TGTGCCAGTAGTATGGGGCTAGCGGGGGGGCCGATGGATGAGCAGTTCTTC	CASSMGLAGGPMDEQFF
TRBV19	TRBD2	once	TRBJ2-5	TGTGCCAGTAGTTCCGGGGTAGCGGGGACCCTTCTCCAAGAGACCCAGTACTTC	CASSSGVAGTLLQETQYF
TRBV14	TRBD1	.	TRBJ2-7	TGTGCCAGCAGCCAAGCCCCTCGGACAGGGAGATCCTACGAGCAGTACTTC	CASSQAPRTGRSYEQYF
TRBV25-1	.	.	TRBJ2-7	TGTGCCAGCAGTGAACAGGTTCTCTACGAGCAGTACTTC	CASSEQVLYEQYF
TRBV28	.	.	TRBJ1-1	TGTGCCAGCAGTTCGCGAGGACGGGCAGGGGCCTACGGGACTGAAGCTTTCTTT	CASSSRGRAGAYGTEAFF
TRBV19	TRBD1	.	TRBJ1-2	TGTGCCAGTAGTAAGGACAGGGCTGAGTATGGCTACACCTTC	CASSKDRAEYGYTF
TRBV5-6	TRBD2	.	TRBJ2-1	TGTGCCAGCAGCTTGGCCCCGGGACTAGGGGACGACAATGAGCAGTTCTTC	CASSLAPGLGDDNEQFF
TRBV3-1/TRBV3-2	.	.	TRBJ1-1	TGTGCCAGCAGGAATGGAGGGATTTCTGAAGCTTTCTTT	CASRNGGISEAFF
TRBV11-2	.	.	TRBJ1-6	TGTGCCAGCAGCTTTGGAGGCTCACCCCTCCACTTT	CASSFGGSPLHF
TRBV4-1	TRBD2	.	TRBJ2-1	TGCGCCAGCAGCCCCCTAGCGGGGTCGGTGGGAGAGCAGTTCTTC	CASSPLAGSVGEQFF
TRBV18	TRBD1	.	TRBJ2-7	TGTGCCAGCTCATCGAAACGGACAGGGGAATCCTACGAGCAGTACTTC	CASSSKRTGESYEQYF
TRBV4-3	TRBD2	.	TRBJ2-1	TGCGCCAGCAGCCAAGATCATAGACTAGCGGGAGGGGATGAGCAGTTCTTC	CASSQDHRLAGGDEQFF
TRBV5-8	TRBD1	.	TRBJ2-1	TGTGCCAGCAGCTTGAGGACAGGTGTAAATGAGCAGTTCTTC	CASSLRTGVNEQFF
TRBV6-5	.	.	TRBJ2-3	TGTGCCAGCAGTCCCTCGGTCCCGAGCACAGATACGCAGTATTTT	CASSPSVPSTDTQYF
TRBV30	.	.	TRBJ2-2	TGTGCCTGGAGTGTGAGTGAAATAAAAACCGGGGAGCTGTTTTTT	CAWSVSEIKTGELFF
TRBV18	TRBD1	.	TRBJ2-7	TGTGCCAGCTCACAGACAGGGGGCTCCTACGAGCAGTACTTC	CASSQTGGSYEQYF
TRBV10-2	TRBD1	.	TRBJ1-2	TGCGCCAGCAGTCCAGACAGGGAAGGCTACACCTTC	CASSPDREGYTF
TRBV24-1	TRBD2	.	TRBJ2-2	TGTGCCACCAGTGATTTGAGTAAGCTAGCGGGAGAGATCACCGGGGAGCTGTTTTTT	CATSDLSKLAGEITGELFF
TRBV6-2/TRBV6-3	.	.	TRBJ2-2	TGTGCCAGCAGTTACGGGGAGTACGGGGAGCTGTTTTTT	CASSYGEYGELFF
TRBV5-1	TRBD2	.	TRBJ2-3	TGCGCCAGCAGCGTAGCGGGAGGTCGGGATACGCAGTATTTT	CASSVAGGRDTQYF
TRBV13	TRBD1	once	TRBJ1-6	TGTGCCAGCAGCTTAGTCGCCCAGGGGGGTAATTCACCCCTCCACTTT	CASSLVAQGGNSPLHF
TRBV4-3	.	.	TRBJ2-3	TGCGCCAGCAGCCAAACGAGCGGGCTCACAGATACGCAGTATTTT	CASSQTSGLTDTQYF
TRBV9	TRBD2	.	TRBJ2-2	TGTGCCAGCAGCGGAGGGACTAGCAAGAACACCGGGGAGCTGTTTTTT	CASSGGTSKNTGELFF
TRBV19	.	.	TRBJ2-7	TGTGCCAGTAGTAAGGGACAAAGGGGATACGAGCAGTACTTC	CASSKGQRGYEQYF
TRBV4-3	TRBD2	.	TRBJ2-1	TGCGCCAGCAGCCAAGATACTAGCGGGGGGTTCAATGAGCAGTTCTTC	CASSQDTSGGFNEQFF
TRBV7-9	.	.	TRBJ1-1	TGTGCCAGCAGCTACGGGGGGGACACTGAAGCTTTCTTT	CASSYGGDTEAFF